This record covers a single T cell receptor (beta chain). Its antigen remains unknown. The germline gene is not matched at one end of the junction; a read error may be the cause. There are 15 residues in the CDR3. Germline V gene data show CDR1 as SSHAT and CDR2 as FNYEAQ (reference sequence). Clones were read by immunoSEQ multiplex PCR, and TCRdb kept only the in-frame ones, dropping some. The sample has about 680,000 clones, about 91% seen once; the top ten hold 24%. The data originate from a study of shared clonotypes between healthy human individuals. Findings and caveats of the study: A handful of donors showed sharing of around 5% of naive CD4 clonotypes.

The naive CD8 fraction comprised CD45RO-negative cells positively selected for CCR7 and excluded terminally differentiated effector memory CD45RA+ cells. Sample: naive CD8+ T cells sorted from blood. This sequence was found in a man between 25 and 39 years old in good health. The chain employs TRBV7-7 and TRBJ2-2, with 9 bases identical to TRBD2. This CDR3 reads CASSIGTSNTGELFF. CDR3 in DNA: TGTGCTAGCAGCATCGGGACTAGCAACACCGGGGAGCTGTTTTTT.